This TCR beta chain was identified during a study of control samples from healthy donors and cancer patients (TCRdb year 2020). As concerns this clone: Its antigen has not been determined. Base-call qualities are not available, and no considerably larger clone is one nucleotide away.

The library was made by the immunoSEQ multiplex PCR assay. What TCRdb holds here is the immuneACCESS table cut down to in-frame rearrangements. Part of the clones is not present; checked against another copy, under half of the missing clones reflect an unresolved V gene, and the others are unexplained. The sample has under 450,000 clones on record, over 75% of them singletons. Of the sample, around 6.8% falls within the top ten clones. Including the terminal cysteine and phenylalanine, the CDR3 comprises 14 residues. The only DNA kept is the CDR3, 42 bases in frame from the first base. CDR1 SEHNR and CDR2 FQNEAQ are derived from the germline V gene (reference sequence). V is reduced by 5 bases and J by 0 bases, leaving a spacing of 11 bases between them.

The source of this sequence is a man between 40 and 49 years old with head and neck cancer. The chain links TRBV7-9 with TRBJ2-7; a tentative D call is TRBD1 (5 bases match). What was sequenced was PBMCs. The encoded CDR3 is CASSIRQSSYEQYF. The DNA sequence follows: TGTGCCAGCAGCATAAGACAGTCCTCCTACGAGCAGTACTTC.